This T cell receptor beta chain was obtained from a study of blood T cell repertoires in COVID-19. About the study: Acute-phase and convalescent COVID-19 samples originated in the United States, Italy and Spain. In each case, the material was cDNA or gDNA derived from T cells, B-cell-depleted T cells, or PBMCs.

Germline assignment: CDR1 SGHKS and CDR2 YYEKEE (reference sequence). The ends were cut back, 4 bases at V and 10 bases at J, with 20 bases in the middle. The CDR3 loop spans 14 amino acids. Original processing notes: Estimates of nucleated cell counts were drawn from the amplification of reference gene primers. The assay was immunoSEQ multiplex PCR, and TCRdb's table has in-frame clones only and misses some. That table gives V, J and clone size, and the DNA gave D and trimming. The table records about 91,000 clones, around nine tenths of them present only once. What was sequenced was peripheral blood. The clonotype comes from a woman in her 70s with acute or convalescent COVID-19. The chain combines TRBV5-5 with TRBJ1-1; tentative D call: TRBD1 (6 bases). The CDR3 region is CASSPGTAQGPAFF. The CDR3 bases are TGTGCCAGCAGCCCCGGGACCGCCCAGGGGCCAGCTTTCTTT.